This TCR beta chain was documented in a study of blood T cell repertoires in COVID-19. Looking at the study overall: There were acute and convalescent COVID-19 samples, and they came from the United States, Italy and Spain.

Study processing details: Estimation of nucleated cell counts relied on the amplification of reference gene primers. The data were produced by immunoSEQ multiplex PCR, yet TCRdb's version contains in-frame clones alone and is incomplete. V, J and clone size are those of that table, while D and trimming were read from the DNA. The sample records a few hundred thousand clones, 80% to 90% being singletons. This CDR3 spans 14 amino acids. Germline V CDR1 and CDR2: SGHTA, FQGNSA. V lost 0 bases to trimming and J lost 3 bases, with 9 bases between them. The sequence derives from a woman aged 45-59 years with acute or convalescent COVID-19. The source material was peripheral blood. J is TRBJ2-7 and V is TRBV7-2; the D gene is possibly TRBD2 (6 bases). The CDR3 nucleotides read TGTGCCAGCAGCTTAGCGGGAGGACTCTACGAGCAGTACTTC. It translates to CASSLAGGLYEQYF.